This TCR beta chain appears in the sequencing data of a study of blood T cell repertoires in COVID-19 (TCRdb year 2020). Regarding the study in general: Samples covering the acute and convalescent phases of COVID-19 were provided by collaborators in the United States, Italy and Spain. The prospective study material was composed of cDNA or gDNA derived from T cells, B-cell-depleted T cells, or PBMCs. Deeply sampled blood TCRbeta repertoires from subjects exposed to, actively infected with, or recovered from COVID-19 were included in the dataset. The repertoires were released in a freely available public database intended as a resource for research on the immune response to SARS-CoV-2. Samples were obtained from the ongoing ImmuneRACE study (first 160 participants) and from 1,254 subjects provided by 6 global collaborators. The sample metadata nearly always contained a de-identified subject ID, COVID-19 status, age in years and sex. Where available, HLA class I and class II types were obtained from metadata supplied by the sample provider rather than from assay-based typing.

The study at large found these results: How much clinical and demographic metadata was included differed by source and by participant, and the metadata was provided uncurated.

About this clone: No antigen is known for it. Nothing much larger sits one base from this clone, and base qualities are not available.

TCRbeta CDR3 regions were amplified from genomic DNA by means of the immunoSEQ Assay, a bias-controlled multiplex PCR. From the authors' description of their analysis: Nucleated cell counts per sample were estimated from amplification of reference gene primers within the assay. Sequence reads were collapsed and filtered to measure the absolute abundance of every unique TCRbeta CDR3 rearrangement. For each sample, productive Simpson clonality was calculated by taking the square root of Simpson's diversity index across productive rearrangements. TCRdb carries this immuneACCESS record with in-frame sequences only. Its versions omit some clonotypes, under half of them owing to an unresolved V gene in the studies checked, with the rest unexplained. D and trimming come from the DNA, and the V and J calls and clone size come from that table. The sample data list some 300,000 clones, and over 80% of these were observed just once. The biggest ten clones account for approximately 6.5% of the sample.

From the cysteine up to the phenylalanine, the CDR3 has a length of 15 residues. Only the CDR3 DNA stays, 45 bases, in frame from base 1. Looking up the germline V gene yields CDR1 SGHRS and CDR2 YFSETQ. Compared with germline, V lacks 7 bases and J lacks 7 bases; bases without a gene match: 12. One collaborating source in Seattle enrolled patients while the patients were actively infected and followed the patients over time throughout the course of disease. Whole blood was collected in K2EDTA tubes by collaborating institutions according to the institutions' own protocols. For TCRbeta analysis, collaborators shipped samples in one of three forms: frozen whole blood, isolated PBMCs, or DNA extracted from either of those sample types.

Sequenced sample: peripheral blood. The chain was built from TRBV5-1 and TRBJ2-1, and 9 junction bases match TRBD2. The source is a woman between 50 and 59 years old with COVID-19, enrolled during active disease. The DNA reads TGCGCCAGCTCGGAGAATAGCGGGAGCCGGAATGAGCAGTTCTTC. This encodes CASSENSGSRNEQFF.